This T cell receptor (beta chain) emerged from a study of CD8 T cells in Susac syndrome. RNA totalling roughly 0.45 to 1 ug underwent reverse transcription with random hexamers. TCR beta CDR3 was amplified by immunoSEQ multiplex PCR. This amplification extended across 54 Vbeta and 13 Jbeta segments. From the immunoSEQ multiplex PCR reads, TCRdb called clonotypes with MiXCR, one entry per CDR3 protein. This sample has some 2,200 distinct CDR3 sequences, with roughly 69% found just once. Staining of CD27 and CD45RA defined memory subsets for TEMRA sorting. TEMRA cells underwent FACS enrichment and CD8+ and CD4+ T cells underwent negative isolation. Study findings and constraints: The authors acknowledged that their TCR sequencing and HLA analysis involved a relatively small number of individuals.

On this clonotype: Its antigen is not identified.

Looked up from germline, CDR1 is MDHEN and CDR2 is SYDVKM. The CDR3 consists of 15 residues. Trimming left V 2 bases short and J 2 bases short, with 13 bases between. The chain combines TRBV28 with TRBJ2-7; perhaps TRBD2 as D (7 bases). The sequence derives from a human donor with Susac syndrome. What was sequenced was CD8+ TEMRA cells from PBMCs. Subset reported: FACS-sorted terminally differentiated effector memory CD8+ T cells re-expressing CD45RA (CD8+ TEMRA). In DNA form, the CDR3 reads TGTGCCAGCAGTTTAAACCAGGGGACTACCTACGAGCAGTACTTC. Translation gives CASSLNQGTTYEQYF. Using reference TRBV28 and TRBJ2-7 for the parts outside the CDR3, the full variable domain is DVKVTQSSRYLVKRTGEKVFLECVQDMDHENMFWYRQDPGLGLRLIYFSYDVKMKEKGDIPEGYSVSREKKERFSLILESASTNQTSMYLCASSLNQGTTYEQYFGPGTRLTVT.